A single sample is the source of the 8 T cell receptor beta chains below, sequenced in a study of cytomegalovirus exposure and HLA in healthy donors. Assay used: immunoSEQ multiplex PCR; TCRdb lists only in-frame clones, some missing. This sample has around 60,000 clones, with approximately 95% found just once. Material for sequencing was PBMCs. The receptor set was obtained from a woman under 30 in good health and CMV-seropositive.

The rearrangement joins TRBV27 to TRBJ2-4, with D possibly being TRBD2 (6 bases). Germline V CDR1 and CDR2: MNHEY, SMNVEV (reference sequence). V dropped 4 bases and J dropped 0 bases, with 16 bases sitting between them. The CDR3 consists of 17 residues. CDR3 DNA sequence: TGTGCCAGCAGTTCGTTTAGTGGCGGGGTAGCCAAAAACATTCAGTACTTC. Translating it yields CASSSFSGGVAKNIQYF.

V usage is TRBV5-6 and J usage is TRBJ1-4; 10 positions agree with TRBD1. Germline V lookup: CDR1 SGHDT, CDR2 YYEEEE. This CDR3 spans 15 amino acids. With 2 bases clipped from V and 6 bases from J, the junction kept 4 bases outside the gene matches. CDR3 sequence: CASSFRDRGYEKLFF. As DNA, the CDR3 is TGTGCCAGCAGCTTCCGGGACAGGGGATATGAAAAACTGTTTTTT.

CDR3 nucleotides: TGTGCCAGCAGCCAAGATAAGGGGGGAAGCGGGGGTTCCCGCACAGATACGCAGTATTTT. This sequence encodes CASSQDKGGSGGSRTDTQYF. The V and J genes are TRBV14 and TRBJ2-3, with 8 bases identical to TRBD2. This CDR3 comprises 20 residues. After removal of 0 bases from V and 1 base from J, the junction contained 15 bases not matched to a gene. CDR1 is SGHDN and CDR2 is FVKESK in the germline V gene.

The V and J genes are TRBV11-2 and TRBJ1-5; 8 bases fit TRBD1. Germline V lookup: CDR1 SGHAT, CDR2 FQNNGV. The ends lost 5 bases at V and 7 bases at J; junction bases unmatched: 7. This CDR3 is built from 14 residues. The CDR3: CASSLDRVGQPQHF. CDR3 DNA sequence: TGTGCCAGCAGCCTGGACAGGGTAGGCCAGCCCCAGCATTTT.

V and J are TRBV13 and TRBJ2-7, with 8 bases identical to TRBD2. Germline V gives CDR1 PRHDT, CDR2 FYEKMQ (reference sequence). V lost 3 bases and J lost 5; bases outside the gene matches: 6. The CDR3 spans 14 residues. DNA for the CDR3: TGTGCCAGCAGCTTCCGGGGTAGCGGGAACGAGCAGTACTTC. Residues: CASSFRGSGNEQYF.

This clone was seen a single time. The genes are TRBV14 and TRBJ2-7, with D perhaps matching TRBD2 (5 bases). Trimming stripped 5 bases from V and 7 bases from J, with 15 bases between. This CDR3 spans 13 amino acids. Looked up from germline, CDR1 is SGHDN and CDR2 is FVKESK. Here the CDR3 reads CASSWRGRGEQYF. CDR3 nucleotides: TGTGCCAGCAGCTGGCGAGGGCGCGGGGAGCAGTACTTC.

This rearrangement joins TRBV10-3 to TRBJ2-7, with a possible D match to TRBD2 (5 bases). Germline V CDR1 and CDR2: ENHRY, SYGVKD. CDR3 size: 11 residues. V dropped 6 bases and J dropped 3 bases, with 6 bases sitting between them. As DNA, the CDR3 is TGTGCCATCAGCCGGGACTACGAGCAGTACTTC. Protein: CAISRDYEQYF.

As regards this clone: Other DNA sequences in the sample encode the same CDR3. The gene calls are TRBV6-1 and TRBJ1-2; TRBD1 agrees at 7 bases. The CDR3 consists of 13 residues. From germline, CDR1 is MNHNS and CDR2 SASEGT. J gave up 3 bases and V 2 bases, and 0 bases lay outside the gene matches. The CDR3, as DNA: TGTGCCAGCAGTGAAACAGGGGACTATGGCTACACCTTC. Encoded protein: CASSETGDYGYTF.